This T cell receptor (beta chain) was sequenced for a study of blood T cell repertoires in COVID-19. The CDR3 has 15 residues. Germline V gives CDR1 MNHEY, CDR2 SMNVEV (reference sequence). J lost 5 bases, V lost 2 bases, and 8 bases had no gene match. Recruitment covered over 20 US areas and drew participants whose ages spanned about 18 to 90 years. Assignments of participants to cohorts depended upon their own reported clinical history. Method: immunoSEQ multiplex PCR; TCRdb's copy keeps in-frame clones and lacks some. The sample holds about 240,000 clones, 75% to 90% seen once. The chain recombines TRBV27 with TRBJ1-2, with 7 bases that match TRBD1. Sequenced input: PBMCs or T cells enriched from blood (not recorded which). This receptor was identified in a woman aged 30 to 39 who had recovered from COVID-19. The CDR3 bases are TGTGCCAGCAGTTTAATTAAGGGGGCCTGGTATGGCTACACCTTC. Translated: CASSLIKGAWYGYTF.